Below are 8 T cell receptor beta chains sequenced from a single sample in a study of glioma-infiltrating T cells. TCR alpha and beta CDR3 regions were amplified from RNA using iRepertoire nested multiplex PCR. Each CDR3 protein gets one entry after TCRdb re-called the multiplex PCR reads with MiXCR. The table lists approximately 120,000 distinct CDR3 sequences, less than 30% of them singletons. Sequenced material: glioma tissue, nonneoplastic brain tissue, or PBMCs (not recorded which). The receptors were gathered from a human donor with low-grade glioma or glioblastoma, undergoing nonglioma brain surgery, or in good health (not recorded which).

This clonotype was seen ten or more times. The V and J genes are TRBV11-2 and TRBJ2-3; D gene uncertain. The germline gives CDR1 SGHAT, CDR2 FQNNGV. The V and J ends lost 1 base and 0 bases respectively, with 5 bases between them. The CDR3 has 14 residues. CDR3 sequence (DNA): TGTGCCAGCAGCTTAGGTGTTAGCACAGATACGCAGTATTTT. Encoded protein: CASSLGVSTDTQYF.

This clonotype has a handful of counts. CDR3 loop: CSVRAGVNQPQHF. In DNA, the CDR3 is TGCAGCGTTAGGGCAGGAGTCAATCAGCCCCAGCATTTT. The chain combines TRBV29-1 with TRBJ1-5; D gene uncertain. Germline assignment: CDR1 SQVTM and CDR2 ANQGSEA. V lost 5 bases to trimming and J lost 3 bases, with 11 bases between them. CDR3 size: 13 residues.

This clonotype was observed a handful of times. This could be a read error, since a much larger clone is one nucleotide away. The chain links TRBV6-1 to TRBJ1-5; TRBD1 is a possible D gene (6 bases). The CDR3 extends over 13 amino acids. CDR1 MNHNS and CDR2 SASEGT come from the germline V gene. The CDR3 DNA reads TGTGCCAGCAGTTCTGGGGGGCAGCAGCCCCTGCATTTT. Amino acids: CASSSGGQQPLHF.

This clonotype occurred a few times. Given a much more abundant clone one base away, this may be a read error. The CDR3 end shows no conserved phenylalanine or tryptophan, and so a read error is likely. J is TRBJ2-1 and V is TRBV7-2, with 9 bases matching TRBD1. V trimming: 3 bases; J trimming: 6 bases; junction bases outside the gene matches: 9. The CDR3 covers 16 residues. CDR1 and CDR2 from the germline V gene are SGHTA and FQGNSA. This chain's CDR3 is CASSFAPGTGFNEQFL. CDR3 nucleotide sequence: TGTGCCAGCAGCTTCGCCCCCGGGACAGGGTTCAATGAGCAGTTCCTC.

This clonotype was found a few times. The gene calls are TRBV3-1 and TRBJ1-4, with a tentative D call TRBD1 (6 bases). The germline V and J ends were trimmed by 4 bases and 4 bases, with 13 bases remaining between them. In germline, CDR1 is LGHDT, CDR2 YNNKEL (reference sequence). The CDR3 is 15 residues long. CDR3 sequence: CASSPRTAGNEKLFF. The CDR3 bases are TGTGCCAGCAGCCCCAGGACAGCCGGTAATGAAAAACTGTTTTTT.

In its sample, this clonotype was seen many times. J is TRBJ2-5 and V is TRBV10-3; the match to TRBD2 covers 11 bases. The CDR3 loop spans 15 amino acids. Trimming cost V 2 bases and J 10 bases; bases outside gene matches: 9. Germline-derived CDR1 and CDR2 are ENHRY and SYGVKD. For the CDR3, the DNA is TGTGCCATCAGTGAGACTAGCGGGGGCGGGTTGGACCAGTACTTC. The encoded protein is CAISETSGGGLDQYF.

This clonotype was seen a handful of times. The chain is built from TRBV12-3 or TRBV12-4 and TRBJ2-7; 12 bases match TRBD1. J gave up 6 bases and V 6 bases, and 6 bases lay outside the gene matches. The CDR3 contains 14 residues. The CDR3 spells CASRSGTGGSEQYF. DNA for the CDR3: TGTGCCAGCAGATCCGGGACAGGGGGCTCCGAGCAGTACTTC.

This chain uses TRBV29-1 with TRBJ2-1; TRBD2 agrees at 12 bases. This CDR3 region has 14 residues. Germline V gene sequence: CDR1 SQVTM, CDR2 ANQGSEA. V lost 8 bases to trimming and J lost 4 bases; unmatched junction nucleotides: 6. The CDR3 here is CSSTGTSGYNEQFF. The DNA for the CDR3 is TGCAGCTCAACCGGGACTAGCGGGTACAATGAGCAGTTCTTC.